Presented here are 12 T cell receptor beta chains from one specimen sequenced in a study of metastatic and nonmetastatic thyroid tumors. With MiXCR, TCRdb reprocessed the PCR reads. The data contain 20,000 or so clones, roughly a third of them singletons. All patients reached thyroid surgery having received no treatment beforehand. The specimen was blood. These receptors all come from a female donor with papillary thyroid cancer or a benign thyroid nodule (not recorded which). Some clones in this sample may be carry-over from other donors' samples.

This clone was recorded at least ten times. The V call is TRBV20-1, the J call TRBJ1-5; D perhaps matches TRBD1 (5 bases). Germline V CDR1 and CDR2: DFQATT, SNEGSKA (reference sequence). V shed 2 bases and J shed 6 bases, with 8 bases lying between them. This CDR3 has 12 residues. For the CDR3, the DNA is TGCAGTGCTAGACAGGGAGGTCAGCCCCAGCATTTT. Amino acid sequence: CSARQGGQPQHF.

The chain couples TRBV5-1 to TRBJ2-1; D is uncertain. V lost 2 bases and J 7 bases, leaving 13 bases between the germline ends. This CDR3 has 14 amino acids. Per germline, CDR1 SGHRS and CDR2 YFSETQ. CDR3 protein: CASSLSQILNEQFF. The CDR3 region has the DNA TGCGCCAGCAGCTTATCTCAAATCCTGAATGAGCAGTTCTTC.

J is TRBJ2-7 and V is TRBV5-6, with TRBD1 matching 8 bases. V was pared by 4 bases and J by 3 bases, with 3 bases of the junction left unmatched. CDR3 length: 13 residues. Per germline, CDR1 SGHDT and CDR2 YYEEEE. The CDR3 DNA follows: TGTGCCAGCAGCCCAGACAGGGGCTACGAGCAGTACTTC. Its protein product is CASSPDRGYEQYF.

By share, this clone ranks as medium-sized (0.01 to 0.1%). The chain combines TRBV12-3 or TRBV12-4 with TRBJ1-1, with D hard to call. V lost 4 bases, J lost 1 base, and 13 bases lay in between. The CDR3 is made up of 15 amino acids. Here the CDR3 reads CASSSGKLWNTEAFF. CDR3 sequence (DNA): TGTGCCAGCAGTTCCGGGAAGTTATGGAACACTGAAGCTTTCTTT.

This rearrangement joins TRBV3-1 to TRBJ2-1, with 11 bases aligning to TRBD2. The CDR3 has 15 amino acids. V shed 7 bases and J 7 bases; nucleotides not matched to a gene: 9. Looked up from germline, CDR1 is LGHDT and CDR2 is YNNKEL (reference sequence). CDR3 region: CASTQELAGENEQFF. The CDR3 bases are TGTGCCAGCACCCAGGAACTAGCGGGGGAAAATGAGCAGTTCTTC.

This chain uses TRBV9 with TRBJ2-1; 9 bases agree with TRBD2. With V trimmed by 1 base and J by 7 bases, 6 bases remained unmatched. The V gene's germline CDR1 is SGDLS and CDR2 YYNGEE. The CDR3 has 15 amino acids. The CDR3 sequence is CASSVYAGGPNEQFF. The CDR3 DNA reads as TGTGCCAGCAGCGTATACGCGGGGGGGCCAAATGAGCAGTTCTTC.

At least ten counts were recorded for this clone. The J gene is TRBJ2-1, the V gene TRBV30; D is tentatively TRBD1 or TRBD2 (5 bases each). CDR1 and CDR2 (germline): GTSNPN, SVGIG (reference sequence). V lost 1 base, J lost 2 bases, and 15 bases lay in between. The CDR3 is 16 residues long. This CDR3 reads CAWSAWGTVPYNEQFF. The CDR3 DNA follows: TGTGCCTGGAGTGCCTGGGGGACCGTCCCCTACAATGAGCAGTTCTTC.

At least ten counts were recorded for this clone. The V and J genes are TRBV11-2 and TRBJ1-1, with a tentative D call TRBD1 (5 bases). This CDR3 spans 12 amino acids. Trimming cost V 3 bases and J 11 bases, with 13 bases left between them. Germline V gene lookup returns CDR1 SGHAT and CDR2 FQNNGV. The CDR3, as DNA: TGTGCCAGCAGCTTCAGCCAGGGACTTGCTTTCTTT. It is translated as CASSFSQGLAFF.

The gene calls are TRBV5-1 and TRBJ2-7; TRBD1 matches 11 bases. Per the germline V gene, CDR1 is SGHRS and CDR2 is YFSETQ. This CDR3 contains 15 residues. Germline trimming cut 4 bases from V and 5 bases from J; bases unmatched to any gene: 8. The CDR3 here is CASSLAGTGGDEQYF. CDR3 DNA sequence: TGCGCCAGCAGCCTCGCCGGGACAGGGGGGGACGAGCAGTACTTC.

In its sample, this clone was seen many times. The chain carries TRBV19 and TRBJ2-1; D assignment may be TRBD1 or TRBD2 (6 bases each). CDR3 length: 15 amino acids. V gave up 4 bases and J gave up 7 bases, with 17 bases separating them. The germline CDR1 and CDR2 sequences are LNHDA and SQIVND (reference sequence). CDR3 in amino acids: CASSRGLGGENEQFF. Here the CDR3 DNA reads TGTGCCAGTAGTAGGGGCTTGGGGGGCGAGAATGAGCAGTTCTTC.

By proportion, this clone is medium-sized (0.01 to 0.1%). V is TRBV28 and J is TRBJ2-5; a possible D gene is TRBD2 (5 bases). There are 14 residues in the CDR3. The V gene lost 2 bases and the J gene lost 3 bases, with 10 bases spanning the gap. CDR1 is MDHEN and CDR2 is SYDVKM in the germline V gene. The CDR3 DNA reads TGTGCCAGCAGTTTAGGTTTCGGGGAAGAGACCCAGTACTTC. Translated, it gives CASSLGFGEETQYF.

V gene TRBV11-3 combines with J gene TRBJ1-6; the D gene is possibly TRBD1 (6 bases). V lost 5 bases and J 5 bases, leaving 13 bases between the germline ends. Germline V gives CDR1 SGHNT, CDR2 YENEEA. The CDR3 has 15 residues. The CDR3 region is CASSRLGQNNSPLHF. The CDR3 DNA follows: TGTGCCAGCAGCCGGCTCGGACAGAATAATTCACCCCTCCACTTT.